This T cell receptor (beta chain) was captured in a study of cytomegalovirus exposure and HLA in healthy donors. V lost 5 bases and J 6 bases, leaving 11 bases between the germline ends. The CDR3 is made up of 12 amino acids. The germline V gene encodes CDR1 LNHDA and CDR2 SQIVND (reference sequence). Study-level findings and limits: High sensitivity and specificity were reportedly achieved when the classifier diagnosed cytomegalovirus status. Some highly shared sequence variants likely arose as a pipeline artifact. Later, TCR association rates were found to vary by HLA locus, highest for DRB1 and lowest for HLA-C. Most TCR sequences showed up rarely, but some public TCRs showed up in many donors.

The PCR contained 60 Vbeta and 13 Jbeta primers. Measured with immunoSEQ multiplex PCR; TCRdb has only the in-frame clones, and not every one. The table includes around 31,000 clones, 87% detected once. This clone was seen a single time. The antigen is undetermined. Material: PBMCs. The TCR comes from a boy under 18 in good health and CMV-seronegative. The chain recombines TRBV19 with TRBJ2-7; D might be TRBD1 (6 bases). The DNA of the CDR3 is TGTGCCAGTAGTCCCCCCAGGGGCGAGCAGTACTTC. It codes for CASSPPRGEQYF. The full variable domain, its missing parts supplied by reference TRBV19 and TRBJ2-7, is DGGITQSPKYLFRKEGQNVTLSCEQNLNHDAMYWYRQDPGQGLRLIYYSQIVNDFQKGDIAEGYSVSREKKESFPLTVTSAQKNPTAFYLCASSPPRGEQYFGPGTRLTVT.